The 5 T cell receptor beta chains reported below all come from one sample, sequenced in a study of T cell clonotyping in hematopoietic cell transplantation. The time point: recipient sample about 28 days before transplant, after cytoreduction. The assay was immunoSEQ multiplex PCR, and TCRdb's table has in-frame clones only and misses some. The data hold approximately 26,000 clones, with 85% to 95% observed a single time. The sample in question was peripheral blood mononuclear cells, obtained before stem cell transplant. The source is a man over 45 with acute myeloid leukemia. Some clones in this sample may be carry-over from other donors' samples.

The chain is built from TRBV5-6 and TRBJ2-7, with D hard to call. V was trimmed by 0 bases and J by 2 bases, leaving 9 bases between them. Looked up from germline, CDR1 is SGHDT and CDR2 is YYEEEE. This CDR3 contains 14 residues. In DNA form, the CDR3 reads TGTGCCAGCAGCTTGGCAAGACAACCCTACGAGCAGTACTTC. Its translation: CASSLARQPYEQYF.

The CDR3, as DNA: TGTGCCAGCAGTCCCCAAGGGTGGGAGTTTCAGCCCCAGCATTTT. Protein sequence: CASSPQGWEFQPQHF. This sequence joins TRBV27 and TRBJ1-5; no reliable D call. Germline V lookup: CDR1 MNHEY, CDR2 SMNVEV (reference sequence). This CDR3 spans 15 amino acids. The V gene lost 5 bases and the J gene lost 6 bases, with 17 bases spanning the gap.

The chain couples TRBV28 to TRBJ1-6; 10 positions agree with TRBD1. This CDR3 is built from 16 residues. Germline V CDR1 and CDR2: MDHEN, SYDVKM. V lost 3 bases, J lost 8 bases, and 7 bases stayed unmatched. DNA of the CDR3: TGTGCCAGCAGTTTGACGGGACAGGGGTATTATTCACCCCTCCACTTT. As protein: CASSLTGQGYYSPLHF.

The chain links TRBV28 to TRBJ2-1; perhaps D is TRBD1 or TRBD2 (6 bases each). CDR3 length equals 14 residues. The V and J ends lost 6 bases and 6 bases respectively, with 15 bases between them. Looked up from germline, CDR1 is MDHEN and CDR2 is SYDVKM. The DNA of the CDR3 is TGTGCCAGCAGCAACTCGGAGGGGGGCAATGAGCAGTTCTTC. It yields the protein CASSNSEGGNEQFF. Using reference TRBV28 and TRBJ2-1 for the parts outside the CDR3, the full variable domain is DVKVTQSSRYLVKRTGEKVFLECVQDMDHENMFWYRQDPGLGLRLIYFSYDVKMKEKGDIPEGYSVSREKKERFSLILESASTNQTSMYLCASSNSEGGNEQFFGPGTRLTVL.

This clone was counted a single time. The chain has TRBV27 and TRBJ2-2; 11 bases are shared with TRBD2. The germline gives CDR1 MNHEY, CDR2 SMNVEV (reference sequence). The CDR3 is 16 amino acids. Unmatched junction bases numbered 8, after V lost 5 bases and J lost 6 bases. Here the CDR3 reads CASSPLAGGGAGELFF. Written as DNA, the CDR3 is TGTGCCAGCAGTCCGCTAGCGGGAGGAGGAGCCGGGGAGCTGTTTTTT.